Reported below is one T cell receptor (beta chain). What it recognizes is unknown. A single base separates this from a much larger clone, so it may be a read error. This sample stems from a study of Graves' ophthalmopathy and Graves' hyperthyroidism. General study findings and limits: Among thyroid clonotypes expanded above 0.001 frequency, most also appeared in blood.

Germline-derived CDR1 and CDR2 are LNHDA and SQIVND (reference sequence). V was pared by 3 bases and J by 7 bases, with 6 bases between. This CDR3 is built from 12 residues. For repertoire sequencing, the TCR beta CDR3 regions were amplified from RNA transcripts. Investigators did first-round RT-PCR with HTBI primers, then second-round multiplex PCR. MiXCR was run by TCRdb on the multiplex PCR reads, yielding one entry per CDR3 protein. The top ten hold more than 2.5% of the sample, which has hundreds of thousands of distinct CDR3 sequences, 35% to 45% seen once. Uncontrolled infections, pregnancy, lactation or other autoimmune diseases led to patient exclusion. Thyroid ultrasound, orbital computed tomography, TRAb, serum thyroxine and clinical symptoms formed the basis of diagnosis.

The clonotype comes from an adult man with Graves' ophthalmopathy. This sequence joins TRBV19 and TRBJ2-2; no clear D. The sequenced material came from peripheral blood. The CDR3 DNA follows: TGTGCCAGTAGTATGGGTTGCGGGGAGCTGTTTTTT. Protein: CASSMGCGELFF.